This TCR beta chain is from a study of siplizumab effects on memory and regulatory T cells. The method was immunoSEQ multiplex PCR; TCRdb's version includes in-frame clones alone and lacks a portion of them. The data show 94,000 or so clones, around 95% seen once. Points from the study as a whole: Sequences that were alloreactive and traceable to unstimulated CD4+ memory cells were significantly reduced by siplizumab. Whether the proliferating Tregs (from siplizumab cultures) were suppressive was not confirmed. Of the proliferating CD4+ or CD8+ clones, roughly 75-96% lacked a naive or memory phenotype that could be assigned.

CDR1 is SGHDN, CDR2 FVKESK, per germline. Trimming took 4 bases from V and 7 from J, leaving 16 bases between them. The CDR3 has 14 residues. Unstimulated TEMRA, naive, memory and effector memory subsets were sequenced in three donor pairs. Details on this clone: The antigen remains undetermined.

Sample: naive CD4+ T cells sorted from blood. This chain joins TRBV14 and TRBJ2-5, with a weak D call TRBD2 (5 bases). The TCR sequence derives from a human donor in good health. The CDR3 DNA sequence: TGTGCCAGCAGCCGCGGTGGGGTCGAGGGGACCCAGTACTTC. Protein sequence: CASSRGGVEGTQYF.